A selection of T cell receptor beta chains follows, all from one sample in a study of read filtering for tumor transcriptome and immune sequencing. A single record per CDR3 protein comes from TCRdb applying MiXCR to the reads. The repertoire has tens of thousands of distinct CDR3 sequences, around a fifth of them found once; the top ten carry roughly 15%. Material: a population of CD138-negative cells sorted from bone marrow. The receptor source for this set is a donor aged 40 or older with multiple myeloma. The CDR3 runs from the conserved cysteine through the conserved F or W. D genes are given only for firm matches. Only part of the rows carry a size: once, few, many, or a class if the clone is expanded.

J gene: TRBJ2-3
V gene: TRBV11-2
clone size: NA
D gene: TRBD2
CDR3 DNA: TGTGCCAGCAGATGGATAGCGGGGGAGAGCACAGATACGCAGTATTTT
CDR3 protein: CASRWIAGESTDTQYF

J gene: TRBJ2-1
V gene: TRBV19
clone size: many
D gene: TRBD1
CDR3 DNA: TGTGCCAGTAGAGTACTCGGACAGGGGGGCAATGAGCAGTTCTTC
CDR3 protein: CASRVLGQGGNEQFF

J gene: TRBJ2-1
V gene: TRBV14
clone size: many
D gene: TRBD2
CDR3 DNA: TGTGCCAGCAGCTCCGGACTAGACCGGAATGAGCAGTTCTTC
CDR3 protein: CASSSGLDRNEQFF

J gene: TRBJ2-2
V gene: TRBV28
clone size: many
D gene: TRBD1
CDR3 DNA: TGTGCCAGCAGTTCCCGGGACAGGGTGTTTTTT
CDR3 protein: CASSSRDRVFF

J gene: TRBJ2-1
V gene: TRBV20-1
clone size: NA
D gene: NA
CDR3 DNA: TGCAGTCCCCCCCCTTTAAGTGGGGGGGCAAACAATGAGCAGTTCTTC
CDR3 protein: CSPPPLSGGANNEQFF

J gene: TRBJ2-5
V gene: TRBV20-1
clone size: few
D gene: NA
CDR3 DNA: TGCAGTGCTAGAGAGACCGGGACATTACAAGAGACCCAGTACTTC
CDR3 protein: CSARETGTLQETQYF

J gene: TRBJ2-1
V gene: TRBV13
clone size: many
D gene: NA
CDR3 DNA: TGTGCCAGCAGCCGCACTAACAATGAGCAGTTCTTC
CDR3 protein: CASSRTNNEQFF

J gene: TRBJ2-1
V gene: TRBV19
clone size: medium-sized
D gene: TRBD1
CDR3 DNA: TGTGCCAGTAGTAGGGCCTCGACAGGGGTTAATGAGCAGTTCTTC
CDR3 protein: CASSRASTGVNEQFF

J gene: TRBJ2-1
V gene: TRBV28
clone size: NA
D gene: NA
CDR3 DNA: TGTGCCATCGGGCGGGTTTCGGAGAATGAGCGGTTCTTC
CDR3 protein: CAIGRVSENERFF

J gene: TRBJ2-7
V gene: TRBV29-1
clone size: many
D gene: TRBD1
CDR3 DNA: TGCAGCGTTGCGATGGGACAGGGTTTGAACGAGCAGTACTTC
CDR3 protein: CSVAMGQGLNEQYF

J gene: TRBJ2-5
V gene: TRBV3-1
clone size: many
D gene: NA
CDR3 DNA: TGTGCCAGCAGCACTGGGGTCGTGGAGACCCAGTACTTC
CDR3 protein: CASSTGVVETQYF

J gene: TRBJ1-1
V gene: TRBV28
clone size: many
D gene: NA
CDR3 DNA: TGTGCCAGCAGTTTTTATGGGGGCGATAACACTGAAGCTTTCTTT
CDR3 protein: CASSFYGGDNTEAFF

J gene: TRBJ2-1
V gene: TRBV7-8
clone size: many
D gene: NA
CDR3 DNA: TGTGCCAGCAGCTTAGGGGGCGGCGGGGACCTAGCGAGCTCCTACAATGAGCAGTTCTTC
CDR3 protein: CASSLGGGGDLASSYNEQFF

J gene: TRBJ1-2
V gene: TRBV7-3
clone size: few
D gene: TRBD1
CDR3 DNA: TGTGCCAGCGGCCCGGACGAGGGGGCATATGGCTACACCTTC
CDR3 protein: CASGPDEGAYGYTF

J gene: TRBJ2-2
V gene: TRBV6-5
clone size: many
D gene: NA
CDR3 DNA: TGTGCCAGCAGTTACTGGGACGCGAACACCGGGGAGCTGTTTTTT
CDR3 protein: CASSYWDANTGELFF

J gene: TRBJ1-1
V gene: TRBV27
clone size: many
D gene: NA
CDR3 DNA: TGTGCCAGCAGTTTATCGCGGACAGTCAACACTGAAGCTTTCTTT
CDR3 protein: CASSLSRTVNTEAFF

J gene: TRBJ2-2
V gene: TRBV20-1
clone size: NA
D gene: TRBD2
CDR3 DNA: TGCAGTGCTAAAGGACTAGCGGGGGTGGAGCTGTTTTTT
CDR3 protein: CSAKGLAGVELFF

J gene: TRBJ2-3
V gene: TRBV6-1
clone size: NA
D gene: TRBD2
CDR3 DNA: TGTGCCAGCAGTGAAAGGGGACTAGCGGGAGGGCCGGGTACGCAGTATTTT
CDR3 protein: CASSERGLAGGPGTQYF

J gene: TRBJ2-2
V gene: TRBV2
clone size: many
D gene: TRBD1
CDR3 DNA: TGTGCCAGCACTGGGACAGCCGCGAACACCGGGGAGCTGTTTTTT
CDR3 protein: CASTGTAANTGELFF

J gene: TRBJ2-1
V gene: TRBV5-1
clone size: many
D gene: TRBD1
CDR3 DNA: TGCGCCAGCAGCGCGGGACAGGTGTCGGGGTTATACAATGAGCAGTTCTTC
CDR3 protein: CASSAGQVSGLYNEQFF

J gene: TRBJ2-7
V gene: TRBV4-1
clone size: many
D gene: NA
CDR3 DNA: TGCGCCAGCAGCCAAGAGGGGGGGCGGGGCGTAGGCGCCTACGAGCAGTACTTC
CDR3 protein: CASSQEGGRGVGAYEQYF

J gene: TRBJ1-6
V gene: TRBV23-1
clone size: many
D gene: NA
CDR3 DNA: TGCGCCAGCAGTCAATCCTTTGAAAGCTCCTATAATTCACCCCTCCACTTT
CDR3 protein: CASSQSFESSYNSPLHF

J gene: TRBJ1-1
V gene: TRBV7-2
clone size: many
D gene: NA
CDR3 DNA: TGTGCCAGCAGCCCCGCAGTCGCGGGCGGGATGAACACTGAAGCTTTCTTT
CDR3 protein: CASSPAVAGGMNTEAFF

J gene: TRBJ2-7
V gene: TRBV14
clone size: many
D gene: NA
CDR3 DNA: TGTGCCAGCAGCCCAGGGGTCTACGAGCAGTACTTC
CDR3 protein: CASSPGVYEQYF

J gene: TRBJ2-1
V gene: TRBV28
clone size: NA
D gene: NA
CDR3 DNA: TGTGCCAGCAGGCCGGACAGTAGCTCCTACAATGAGCAGCTCTTC
CDR3 protein: CASRPDSSSYNEQLF

J gene: TRBJ2-1
V gene: TRBV29-1
clone size: NA
D gene: NA
CDR3 DNA: TGCAGCGTGACGGAATTTAGCGGACGCTCCTACAATAAGCAGCTCTTC
CDR3 protein: CSVTEFSGRSYNKQLF

J gene: TRBJ2-3
V gene: TRBV6-4
clone size: many
D gene: TRBD2
CDR3 DNA: TGTGCCAGCAGTGACTCTAGCGGGAGGGCAGATACGCAGTATTTT
CDR3 protein: CASSDSSGRADTQYF

J gene: TRBJ2-7
V gene: TRBV28
clone size: many
D gene: NA
CDR3 DNA: TGTGCCAGCGGGCCGGGAGCGTCCTACGAGCAGTACTTC
CDR3 protein: CASGPGASYEQYF

J gene: TRBJ2-6
V gene: TRBV6-1
clone size: many
D gene: NA
CDR3 DNA: TGTGCCAGCAGTGAATCCGGGCCCTCTGGGGCCAACGTCCTGACTTTC
CDR3 protein: CASSESGPSGANVLTF

J gene: TRBJ1-1
V gene: TRBV13
clone size: many
D gene: TRBD1
CDR3 DNA: TGTGCCAGCAGCCACCGACAGGGTCTCCGCACTGAAGCTTTCTTT
CDR3 protein: CASSHRQGLRTEAFF

J gene: TRBJ1-1
V gene: TRBV19
clone size: many
D gene: NA
CDR3 DNA: TGTGCCAGTAGCCTGGGGGCTGCCACTGAAGCTTTCTTT
CDR3 protein: CASSLGAATEAFF

J gene: TRBJ2-5
V gene: TRBV2
clone size: many
D gene: NA
CDR3 DNA: TGTGCCAGCAGTGGTAGCGAAGAGACCCAGTACTTC
CDR3 protein: CASSGSEETQYF

J gene: TRBJ2-1
V gene: TRBV9
clone size: many
D gene: NA
CDR3 DNA: TGTGCCAGCAGCGTAGAAGGAGGGAAAGTCTCCTACAATGAGCAGTTCTTC
CDR3 protein: CASSVEGGKVSYNEQFF

J gene: TRBJ2-3
V gene: TRBV20-1
clone size: few
D gene: TRBD2
CDR3 DNA: TGCAGTGCTAGACTAGCGGGAGGGCTGGCAGATACGCAGTATTTT
CDR3 protein: CSARLAGGLADTQYF

J gene: TRBJ2-1
V gene: TRBV7-8
clone size: NA
D gene: NA
CDR3 DNA: TGTGCCAGCAGCTTATTCGGTCTGGGCGATGAGCAGTTCTTC
CDR3 protein: CASSLFGLGDEQFF

J gene: TRBJ2-7
V gene: TRBV28
clone size: NA
D gene: NA
CDR3 DNA: TGTGCCAGCACCATTGCGGGGGCGGATTGGCAGTACTTC
CDR3 protein: CASTIAGADWQYF

J gene: TRBJ2-1
V gene: TRBV27
clone size: many
D gene: NA
CDR3 DNA: TGTGCCAGCAGTCCGGCACGGGGGGCTCACAATGAGCAGTTCTTC
CDR3 protein: CASSPARGAHNEQFF